The entry below gives a single T cell receptor (beta chain) sequence along with its context. Looked up from germline, CDR1 is SQVTM and CDR2 is ANQGSEA. CDR3 length: 16 residues. Trimming left V 3 bases short and J 0 bases short, with 15 bases between. This entry belongs to a study of identical twins. TCRdb reanalysed the 5' RACE reads using MiXCR and keeps one entry per CDR3 protein. Among about 1.7 million distinct CDR3 sequences listed, about 32% were seen once. The source of this sequence is a newborn girl in good health. This sequence joins TRBV29-1 and TRBJ2-4; weak D call: TRBD2 (6 bases). Source material: cord blood. As DNA, the CDR3 is TGCAGCGTTGAGGTGGCGGCGGGGAAAGCCAAAAACATTCAGTACTTC. This sequence encodes CSVEVAAGKAKNIQYF.